These 21 T cell receptor beta chains originate from one sample sequenced in a study of blood T cell repertoires in COVID-19. TCRdb's table, derived via immunoSEQ multiplex PCR, lists solely in-frame clones and lacks some. The sample includes 200,000 to 250,000 clones, about 85% seen only once; the top ten take approximately 10%. The specimen was PBMCs or T cells enriched from blood (not recorded which). The source is a man aged 25 to 45 who had recovered from COVID-19.

The chain carries TRBV24-1 and TRBJ2-3, with 9 positions matching TRBD1. This CDR3 comprises 14 residues. V dropped 3 bases and J dropped 9; count of bases not matched to a gene: 6. The germline CDR1 and CDR2 sequences are KGHDR and SFDVKD. In DNA form, the CDR3 reads TGTGCCACCAGTGATCCGACACAGGGGGCGACGCAGTATTTT. Translation: CATSDPTQGATQYF.

V gene TRBV5-4 combines with J gene TRBJ2-1; 7 positions agree with TRBD2. V gave up 4 bases and J gave up 0 bases; unmatched junction bases: 10. This CDR3 region has 17 residues. CDR1 is SGHNT, CDR2 YYREEE, per germline (reference sequence). CDR3: CASSPGGMGSSYNEQFF. Here the CDR3 DNA reads TGTGCCAGCAGCCCGGGGGGTATGGGGAGCTCCTACAATGAGCAGTTCTTC. The complete variable domain, with remaining parts taken from reference TRBV5-4 and TRBJ2-1, reads ETGVTQSPTHLIKTRGQQVTLRCSSQSGHNTVSWYQQALGQGPQFIFQYYREEENGRGNFPPRFSGLQFPNYSSELNVNALELDDSALYLCASSPGGMGSSYNEQFFGPGTRLTVL.

The rearrangement uses TRBV4-2 and TRBJ1-2, with D possibly TRBD1 on 5 matching bases. The CDR3 sequence is 12 residues long. Deletions cut 4 bases from V and 7 bases from J, with 10 bases between. From germline, CDR1 is LGHNA and CDR2 YNFKEQ. The CDR3 DNA reads as TGTGCCAGCAGCCCCATGGGGCTTGGCTACACCTTC. Translating it yields CASSPMGLGYTF.

The chain carries TRBV12-3 or TRBV12-4 and TRBJ1-2, with a possible D match to TRBD1 (5 bases). The V end lost 7 bases, the J end lost 4 bases, and 13 bases lay between the germline ends. This CDR3 region has 13 residues. The CDR3: CASTNDSSYGYTF. For the CDR3, the DNA is TGTGCCAGCACTAATGACAGTTCCTATGGCTACACCTTC.

The chain carries TRBV29-1 and TRBJ2-2; 9 bases agree with TRBD1. CDR1 SQVTM and CDR2 ANQGSEA come from the germline V gene. This CDR3 is 15 amino acids long. The junction had 6 bases not matched to a gene; V was cut back by 0 bases and J by 7 bases. CDR3 nucleotides: TGCAGCGTTGAAGACACCGGGACAGGGTACGGGGAGCTGTTTTTT. This translates into CSVEDTGTGYGELFF.

DNA of the CDR3: TGCAGTGCTACGACAGGGGTAGGCTACACCTTC. Translation: CSATTGVGYTF. The chain employs TRBV20-1 and TRBJ1-2, with TRBD1 matching 8 bases. In germline, CDR1 is DFQATT, CDR2 SNEGSKA (reference sequence). This CDR3 contains 11 residues. The V gene end was trimmed by 4 bases and the J gene end by 8 bases; junction bases not matched to a gene: 3.

V and J are TRBV2 and TRBJ2-1; 15 bases map to TRBD2. CDR1 and CDR2 (germline): SNHLY, FYNNEI. CDR3 size: 17 residues. V shed 8 bases, J shed 8 bases, and the junction held 13 bases outside the gene matches. CDR3 loop: CASGWTSGRAADDEQFF. The CDR3 DNA sequence: TGTGCCAGCGGTTGGACTAGCGGGAGGGCCGCGGACGATGAGCAGTTCTTC.

The V gene is TRBV30, the J gene TRBJ1-1; D is perhaps TRBD1 (6 bases). The V end lost 4 bases, the J end lost 1 base, and 13 bases lay between the germline ends. Germline CDR1 GTSNPN, CDR2 SVGIG (reference sequence). The CDR3 loop spans 14 amino acids. CDR3 coding DNA: TGTGCCTGGATTTGGATAGGGGGGAACACTGAAGCTTTCTTT. This translates into CAWIWIGGNTEAFF.

This chain connects TRBV11-2 to TRBJ2-7; maybe TRBD2 (5 bases). The V end lost 1 base, the J end lost 5 bases, and 18 bases lay between the germline ends. Germline V gene lookup returns CDR1 SGHAT and CDR2 FQNNGV. This CDR3 has 16 residues. The CDR3 coding sequence is TGTGCCAGCAGCTTAGTGCGGTTTAGGACGGAGGACGAGCAGTACTTC. It codes for CASSLVRFRTEDEQYF. The whole variable domain, filled in from reference TRBV11-2 and TRBJ2-7, reads EAGVAQSPRYKIIEKRQSVAFWCNPISGHATLYWYQQILGQGPKLLIQFQNNGVVDDSQLPKDRFSAERLKGVDSTLKIQPAKLEDSAVYLCASSLVRFRTEDEQYFGPGTRLTVT.

The chain combines TRBV27 with TRBJ2-7, with 14 positions matching TRBD2. CDR3 size: 15 residues. Germline CDR1 MNHEY, CDR2 SMNVEV (reference sequence). V dropped 5 bases and J dropped 6; count of bases not matched to a gene: 6. The CDR3 DNA reads TGTGCCAGCAGTCCTCGACTAGCGGGAGGGCCCGAGCAGTACTTC. Residues: CASSPRLAGGPEQYF.

This chain links TRBV3-1 (or the pseudogene TRBV3-2) with TRBJ2-1; TRBD2 matches at 7 bases. Germline V lookup: CDR1 LGHDT, CDR2 YNNKEL (reference sequence). The ends lost 1 base at V and 4 bases at J; junction bases unmatched: 10. CDR3 length: 17 amino acids. The CDR3 protein is CASSQGRAGRLYNEQFF. The CDR3 DNA sequence: TGTGCCAGCAGCCAAGGGCGAGCGGGGAGATTATACAATGAGCAGTTCTTC.

This rearrangement joins TRBV5-1 to TRBJ2-7; D gene uncertain. Germline V lookup: CDR1 SGHRS, CDR2 YFSETQ. V was pared by 1 base and J by 6 bases, with 5 bases between. CDR3 length: 11 amino acids. The CDR3 reads CASSLSREQYF. In DNA form, the CDR3 reads TGCGCCAGCAGCTTGTCCCGCGAGCAGTACTTC.

The rearrangement joins TRBV7-7 to TRBJ2-5; 9 positions match TRBD2. This CDR3 is 15 amino acids long. V gave up 3 bases and J gave up 2 bases; unmatched junction bases: 4. Per the germline V gene, CDR1 is SSHAT and CDR2 is FNYEAQ (reference sequence). DNA for the CDR3: TGTGCCAGCAGCTTCGATAGCGGGGGACAAGAGACCCAGTACTTC. Residues: CASSFDSGGQETQYF.

There are a few counts of this clone. J is TRBJ1-5 and V is TRBV6-4, with D perhaps matching TRBD1 (5 bases). There are 14 residues in the CDR3. With 6 bases removed from V and 2 bases from J, the gap between germline ends came to 11 bases. Germline V lookup: CDR1 MRHNA, CDR2 SNTAGT. The CDR3 DNA reads TGTGCCAGCAGGCAGGGTGGGGGCAATCAGCCCCAGCATTTT. This encodes CASRQGGGNQPQHF.

This chain joins TRBV4-1 and TRBJ1-6; D is perhaps TRBD1 (6 bases). Per germline, CDR1 MGHRA and CDR2 YSYEKL. V dropped 1 base and J dropped 8 bases, with 12 bases sitting between them. This CDR3 has 15 amino acids. The CDR3 protein is CASSQVQGGDSPLHF. The CDR3 DNA is TGCGCCAGCAGCCAAGTACAGGGTGGAGATTCACCCCTCCACTTT.

J is TRBJ1-5 and V is TRBV19, with 8 bases matching TRBD1. The trim removed 6 bases at V and 4 bases at J, leaving 5 bases unmatched. Germline values: CDR1 LNHDA, CDR2 SQIVND (reference sequence). The CDR3 loop spans 14 amino acids. The CDR3 loop reads CASRLRQGNQPQHF. CDR3 DNA sequence: TGTGCCAGTAGACTTAGACAGGGGAATCAGCCCCAGCATTTT.

V gene TRBV27 combines with J gene TRBJ2-1; 9 bases agree with TRBD1. CDR3 length equals 17 residues. J was trimmed by 7 bases and V by 5 bases; bases with no gene match: 15. Germline V gives CDR1 MNHEY, CDR2 SMNVEV (reference sequence). CDR3 protein: CASSLLTGGAGMNEQFF. The CDR3 nucleotides read TGTGCCAGCAGTCTACTAACAGGGGGCGCGGGTATGAATGAGCAGTTCTTC.

The chain is built from TRBV30 and TRBJ2-1, with 10 positions matching TRBD2. Germline CDR1 reads GTSNPN; CDR2 reads SVGIG (reference sequence). The CDR3 has 16 amino acids. Trimming at V came to 0 bases and at J to 4 bases, leaving 6 bases not matched to a gene. For the CDR3, the DNA is TGTGCCTGGAGTGTACTCTATAGCGGGAGGTACAATGAGCAGTTCTTC. It translates to CAWSVLYSGRYNEQFF.

This clone was observed once. The chain couples TRBV9 to TRBJ1-2; D call uncertain. Per the germline V gene, CDR1 is SGDLS and CDR2 is YYNGEE. CDR3 length equals 14 residues. The ends were cut back, 5 bases at V and 5 bases at J, with 16 bases in the middle. The CDR3 spells CASRTRGSAYGYTF. CDR3 DNA: TGTGCCAGCAGGACGCGGGGATCTGCGTATGGCTACACCTTC.

The chain employs TRBV11-2 and TRBJ2-7; perhaps TRBD2 as D (5 bases). The CDR3 has 11 residues. The V gene's germline CDR1 is SGHAT and CDR2 FQNNGV. The V end lost 4 bases, the J end lost 7 bases, and 8 bases lay between the germline ends. This CDR3 reads CASSWPGEQYF. CDR3 coding DNA: TGTGCCAGCAGCTGGCCGGGGGAGCAGTACTTC.

V usage is TRBV19 and J usage is TRBJ1-5; TRBD1 is a possible D gene (5 bases). Looked up from germline, CDR1 is LNHDA and CDR2 is SQIVND (reference sequence). Trimming left V 5 bases short and J 0 bases short, with 17 bases between. The CDR3 contains 17 residues. CDR3 residues: CASSSPHGGYSNQPQHF. The CDR3 region has the DNA TGTGCCAGTAGTTCACCCCATGGGGGGTATAGCAATCAGCCCCAGCATTTT.